These T cell receptor beta chains were read from a single sample in a study of blood T cell repertoires in COVID-19. Some clones are missing from TCRdb's copy, which holds only in-frame ones; the method was immunoSEQ multiplex PCR. This sample has approximately 160,000 clones, with roughly 83% found just once. The sample was peripheral blood. These receptors originate from a man aged 18 to 30 with active or convalescent COVID-19. Both conserved end residues are part of each CDR3. The D gene is left open where the match is weak. Clone size, where shown, is once, few, many, or a class for clones that have expanded.

V gene,clone size,D gene,J gene,CDR3 protein,CDR3 DNA
TRBV29-1,-,-,TRBJ2-2,CSGRDSNTGELFF,TGCAGCGGAAGGGACTCCAACACCGGGGAGCTGTTTTTT
TRBV11-2,-,-,TRBJ1-2,CASSQQLVYGYTF,TGTGCCAGCAGTCAACAGTTGGTCTATGGCTACACCTTC
TRBV13,-,TRBD1,TRBJ1-2,CASSLGQGAGYTF,TGTGCCAGCAGCTTGGGGCAGGGGGCTGGCTACACCTTC
TRBV5-1,-,TRBD1,TRBJ1-1,CASSYTGGGEAFF,TGCGCCAGCAGCTACACAGGGGGCGGGGAAGCTTTCTTT
TRBV27,-,TRBD1,TRBJ1-1,CASRPDRGHMNTEAFF,TGTGCCAGCAGACCAGACAGGGGGCATATGAACACTGAAGCTTTCTTT
TRBV11-1,once,-,TRBJ2-7,CASSLFSREYEQYF,TGTGCCAGCAGCTTATTTTCCAGGGAATACGAGCAGTACTTC
TRBV10-3,-,TRBD2,TRBJ2-1,CAISASGSYNEQFF,TGTGCCATCAGTGCTAGCGGTTCCTACAATGAGCAGTTCTTC
TRBV19,-,-,TRBJ1-3,CASTRTARSGNTIYF,TGTGCCAGTACCCGGACAGCCCGCTCTGGAAACACCATATATTTT
TRBV9,-,-,TRBJ2-1,CASSMGLQEQFF,TGTGCCAGCAGCATGGGACTCCAAGAGCAGTTCTTC
TRBV11-2,-,-,TRBJ2-1,CASSLGTMGEQFF,TGTGCCAGCAGCTTAGGGACTATGGGTGAGCAGTTCTTC
TRBV4-3,-,TRBD2,TRBJ2-5,CASSQEAGLAGETQYF,TGCGCCAGCAGCCAAGAAGCGGGACTAGCGGGGGAGACCCAGTACTTC
TRBV19,-,TRBD1,TRBJ2-3,CASTLSGTGITDTQYF,TGTGCCAGTACCCTAAGCGGGACAGGGATTACAGATACGCAGTATTTT
TRBV5-4,-,TRBD2,TRBJ2-3,CASSRTSGGTDTQYF,TGTGCCAGCAGCCGGACTAGCGGGGGGACAGATACGCAGTATTTT
TRBV28,-,TRBD2,TRBJ2-1,CASSSRTSGHPKQFF,TGTGCCAGCAGTTCCCGGACTAGCGGGCATCCGAAGCAGTTCTTC
TRBV2,few,-,TRBJ1-2,CASGPGPGYGYTF,TGTGCCAGCGGACCTGGCCCGGGGTATGGCTACACCTTC
TRBV21-1,-,-,TRBJ2-5,CASSKDRAGAQYF,TGTGCCAGCAGCAAAGATAGGGCGGGGGCCCAGTACTTC
TRBV19,-,TRBD2,TRBJ2-2,CASSMGLTNTGELFF,TGTGCCAGTAGTATGGGACTAACGAACACCGGGGAGCTGTTTTTT
TRBV6-5,-,-,TRBJ2-1,CASSYISSYNEQFF,TGTGCCAGCAGTTATATCAGCTCCTACAATGAGCAGTTCTTC
TRBV30,-,TRBD2,TRBJ2-3,CAWSGVAGVVTDTQYF,TGTGCCTGGAGTGGGGTAGCGGGAGTGGTGACAGATACGCAGTATTTT
TRBV7-9,-,TRBD2,TRBJ2-7,CASSLSGRAYEQYF,TGTGCCAGCAGCTTAAGTGGGAGGGCCTACGAGCAGTACTTC
TRBV19,-,-,TRBJ2-5,CASSITGRAETQYF,TGTGCCAGTAGTATAACCGGGAGAGCAGAGACCCAGTACTTC
TRBV5-1,-,-,TRBJ1-2,CASSLSTENYGYTF,TGCGCCAGCAGCCTTTCCACAGAAAACTATGGCTACACCTTC
TRBV11-2,-,TRBD2,TRBJ2-3,CASRPGLAGDTQYF,TGTGCCAGCAGGCCTGGACTAGCGGGTGATACGCAGTATTTT
TRBV27,-,TRBD2,TRBJ2-2,CASTRSGRKSGELFF,TGTGCCAGCACCAGAAGCGGGAGAAAAAGCGGGGAGCTGTTTTTT
TRBV10-3,-,TRBD1,TRBJ2-1,CAIRTQGASSYNEQFF,TGTGCCATCAGGACCCAGGGGGCGAGCTCCTACAATGAGCAGTTCTTC
TRBV2,-,TRBD2,TRBJ2-1,CAIFETGTSGITEQFF,TGTGCCATCTTCGAAACCGGGACTAGCGGGATTACTGAGCAGTTCTTC
TRBV3-1/TRBV3-2,once,-,TRBJ1-4,CASSTQIGEKLFF,TGTGCCAGCAGCACCCAGATTGGTGAAAAACTGTTTTTT
TRBV10-3,once,TRBD1,TRBJ1-4,CAISESPGTGGNEKLFF,TGTGCCATCAGTGAGTCTCCCGGGACAGGGGGTAATGAAAAACTGTTTTTT
TRBV29-1,-,TRBD1,TRBJ1-2,CSVVHLDRADGYTF,TGCAGCGTTGTTCATCTAGACAGGGCGGATGGCTACACCTTC
TRBV19,-,-,TRBJ2-7,CASSWTRMNEQYF,TGTGCCAGTAGCTGGACTCGGATGAACGAGCAGTACTTC
TRBV24-1,once,TRBD1,TRBJ1-2,CATSDTGTGSYGYTF,TGTGCCACCAGTGATACCGGGACAGGGTCCTATGGCTACACCTTC
TRBV4-2,-,-,TRBJ2-2,CASSLKNADTGELFF,TGTGCCAGCAGCCTAAAGAATGCAGATACCGGGGAGCTGTTTTTT
TRBV9,few,-,TRBJ1-2,CASSVSGTLYTF,TGTGCCAGCAGCGTATCCGGGACTCTCTACACCTTC
TRBV24-1,-,TRBD1,TRBJ1-1,CAITELDRGDTEAFF,TGTGCCATCACCGAGTTGGACAGGGGAGACACTGAAGCTTTCTTT
TRBV7-2,-,-,TRBJ2-5,CASSLQGQETQYF,TGTGCCAGCAGCTTACAGGGACAAGAGACCCAGTACTTC
TRBV24-1,few,TRBD1,TRBJ2-2,CATSDDRDTGELFF,TGTGCCACCAGTGATGACAGGGACACCGGGGAGCTGTTTTTT
TRBV19,-,TRBD1,TRBJ1-1,CASRSQGAGTEAFF,TGTGCCAGTAGATCACAGGGGGCCGGCACTGAAGCTTTCTTT
TRBV5-1,few,-,TRBJ2-2,CASSLESGNTGELFF,TGCGCCAGCAGCTTGGAGTCCGGGAACACCGGGGAGCTGTTTTTT
TRBV4-1,-,-,TRBJ2-5,CASSQDGRRLQETQYF,TGCGCCAGCAGCCAAGATGGGCGCCGGCTACAAGAGACCCAGTACTTC
TRBV2,-,-,TRBJ1-1,CASRDSMNTEAFF,TGTGCCAGCAGGGACAGTATGAACACTGAAGCTTTCTTT
TRBV11-3,-,TRBD2,TRBJ2-7,CASSFKAGVEEQYF,TGTGCCAGCAGCTTTAAAGCGGGGGTGGAAGAGCAGTACTTC
TRBV4-1,-,-,TRBJ1-3,CASSQDRRVSGNTIYF,TGCGCCAGCAGCCAAGATAGGAGGGTTTCTGGAAACACCATATATTTT
TRBV9,-,TRBD1,TRBJ1-4,CASSARDSTNEKLFF,TGTGCCAGCAGCGCGCGGGACAGTACTAATGAAAAACTGTTTTTT
TRBV7-8,-,TRBD1,TRBJ1-4,CASSVGQGHEKLFF,TGTGCCAGCAGCGTGGGACAGGGGCATGAAAAACTGTTTTTT
TRBV12-5,-,-,TRBJ1-5,CASGLGQDSRGPQHF,TGTGCTAGTGGTCTGGGGCAGGACAGCCGAGGGCCCCAGCATTTT
TRBV6-5,-,-,TRBJ1-4,CASRDRGAGEKLFF,TGTGCCAGCAGGGACCGAGGGGCGGGAGAAAAACTGTTTTTT
TRBV20-1,-,-,TRBJ2-1,CSASVSNYRSPYNEQFF,TGCAGTGCTAGTGTTAGTAATTACAGGTCCCCTTACAATGAGCAGTTCTTC
TRBV29-1,-,TRBD1,TRBJ2-1,CSVGTDRERIGQFF,TGCAGCGTGGGGACGGACAGGGAGAGGATTGGGCAGTTCTTC
TRBV7-2,-,TRBD2,TRBJ2-7,CASSLVLAGPGGNEQYF,TGTGCCAGCAGCTTAGTACTAGCGGGACCGGGAGGAAACGAGCAGTACTTC
TRBV28,-,-,TRBJ2-7,CASSLPLLYEQYF,TGTGCCAGCAGTTTACCCCTCCTCTACGAGCAGTACTTC
TRBV7-2,-,TRBD1,TRBJ2-1,CASSLQGQGVRNEQFF,TGTGCCAGCAGCTTACAAGGACAGGGGGTAAGGAATGAGCAGTTCTTC
TRBV7-9,-,TRBD1,TRBJ2-2,CASSLRSGGTGELFF,TGTGCCAGCAGCTTAAGATCAGGGGGCACCGGGGAGCTGTTTTTT
TRBV27,once,-,TRBJ2-5,CASSLSRGPWAQETQYF,TGTGCCAGCAGTTTATCTCGAGGGCCATGGGCCCAAGAGACCCAGTACTTC
TRBV19,-,TRBD1,TRBJ2-2,CASRRGGQGSPGELFF,TGTGCCAGTAGGAGAGGAGGACAGGGGTCCCCCGGGGAGCTGTTTTTT
TRBV5-4,-,-,TRBJ1-1,CASSLGGVVRNTEAFF,TGTGCCAGCAGCTTGGGGGGCGTGGTCCGGAACACTGAAGCTTTCTTT
TRBV29-1,once,-,TRBJ2-3,CSVYRATDTQYF,TGCAGCGTTTACAGGGCCACAGATACGCAGTATTTT
TRBV6-5,-,TRBD1,TRBJ1-5,CASKRDRGSNQPQHF,TGTGCCAGCAAACGGGACAGGGGAAGCAATCAGCCCCAGCATTTT